The 6 T cell receptor beta chains listed next were all sequenced from one sample in a study of lymphopenia after photon versus proton radiotherapy. Produced via immunoSEQ multiplex PCR; TCRdb's table is partial and in-frame only. The sample has about 83,000 clones, 80% to 90% seen once. The sequencing used peripheral blood, collected from a patient treated with proton-based radiotherapy. These receptors were obtained from a man between 60 and 75 years old with pancreatic cancer.

The chain is built from TRBV7-8 and TRBJ2-1; TRBD2 might be the D (6 bases). The CDR3 has 13 residues. CDR1 SGHVS and CDR2 FQNEAQ come from the germline V gene. V lost 5 bases and J lost 9, with 14 bases in between. CDR3 amino acids: CASSPRLVPEQFF. DNA of the CDR3: TGTGCCAGCAGCCCAAGACTAGTCCCTGAGCAGTTCTTC.

This chain joins TRBV18 and TRBJ1-3; maybe TRBD1 (6 bases). V lost 6 bases to trimming and J lost 3 bases, with 9 bases between them. CDR3 length equals 13 residues. CDR1 and CDR2 (germline): KGHSH, LQKENI. DNA for the CDR3: TGTGCCAGCTCGTCAGGGGTTGGAAACACCATATATTTT. Protein sequence: CASSSGVGNTIYF. Supplemented by reference TRBV18 and TRBJ1-3, the full variable domain reads NAGVMQNPRHLVRRRGQEARLRCSPMKGHSHVYWYRQLPEEGLKFMVYLQKENIIDESGMPKERFSAEFPKEGPSILRIQQVVRGDSAAYFCASSSGVGNTIYFGEGSWLTVV.

A note on this clone: Sequence at one end of the junction differs from germline and may be a read error. The V gene is TRBV11-3, the J gene TRBJ2-5; D ambiguous. Germline lookup yields CDR1 SGHNT and CDR2 YENEEA. The CDR3 is made up of 13 amino acids. The CDR3 spells CASSLDGQETQYF. As DNA, the CDR3 is TGTGCCAGCAGCCTAGATGGACAAGAGACCCAGTACTTC.

The V call is TRBV30, the J call TRBJ1-3; D unresolved. Germline V gene sequence: CDR1 GTSNPN, CDR2 SVGIG (reference sequence). V gave up 0 bases and J gave up 7 bases, with 7 bases separating them. CDR3 length: 12 amino acids. The CDR3 region is CAWSVPWNTIYF. DNA of the CDR3: TGTGCCTGGAGTGTACCTTGGAACACCATATATTTT.

The genes are TRBV7-9 and TRBJ2-3; tentatively, D is TRBD1 or TRBD2 (6 bases each). CDR3 length: 15 amino acids. With 4 bases removed from V and 1 base from J, the gap between germline ends came to 12 bases. Germline V lookup: CDR1 SEHNR, CDR2 FQNEAQ (reference sequence). CDR3 residues: CASSYNREGTDTQYF. Written as DNA, the CDR3 is TGTGCCAGCAGCTATAACAGGGAGGGCACAGATACGCAGTATTTT.

The V call is TRBV18, the J call TRBJ2-3; 7 bases are shared with TRBD1. V shed 6 bases and J 0 bases; nucleotides not matched to a gene: 6. CDR1 KGHSH and CDR2 LQKENI come from the germline V gene. The CDR3 extends over 15 amino acids. The CDR3 loop reads CASSSATGSTDTQYF. In DNA form, the CDR3 reads TGTGCCAGCTCCTCGGCGACAGGGAGCACAGATACGCAGTATTTT.